This TCR beta chain was sequenced in a study of human T cells and chemical hapten exposure. Study-level information: Upper-back patch tests with 0.01% DPC were read at 6 days.

Each CDR3 protein is one row after TCRdb ran MiXCR on the RACE reads. The data show roughly 380,000 distinct CDR3 sequences, 5.1% seen once. Study-wide findings and caveats: Healthy individuals' immune responses may differ from those of donors, who had alopecia. Following DPC sensitization, TCRs present above 1 in 1000 frequency showed no change.

Time point indicated: pre-sensitization, week 0. Treatment denoted: therapeutic diphenylcyclopropenone sensitization with weekly scalp DPC. Blood sampling preceded each patch test application. J lost 8 bases, V lost 6 bases, and 13 bases had no gene match. The CDR3 loop spans 15 amino acids. The germline gives CDR1 MNHNS, CDR2 SASEGT. Worth noting for this clonotype: Its antigen remains unidentified.

The chain joins TRBV6-1 to TRBJ1-5; 7 nucleotides align to TRBD1. The clonotype originates from a woman in her forties or fifties with alopecia areata. Some clones in this sample may be carry-over from other donors' samples. Sequenced here: whole blood, sampled in connection with sensitization to the hapten diphenylcyclopropenone (DPC). The CDR3 sequence is CASSGTDDPREPQHF. CDR3 DNA: TGTGCCAGCAGCGGGACAGATGACCCGCGAGAGCCCCAGCATTTT.